This T cell receptor (beta chain) was sequenced for a study of blood T cell repertoires in COVID-19. Overall study: Acute and convalescent COVID-19 samples came from the United States, Italy and Spain. In each case, the material was cDNA or gDNA derived from T cells, B-cell-depleted T cells, or PBMCs.

This CDR3 has 13 amino acids. Germline V lookup: CDR1 SGHTA, CDR2 FQGTGA. Trimming left V 3 bases short and J 2 bases short, with 7 bases between. Source study methods: Counts of nucleated cells, estimated from reference gene primer amplification, were obtained. Measured with immunoSEQ multiplex PCR; TCRdb has only the in-frame clones, and not every one. The V and J calls and the clone size are those of that table, but D and trimming were determined from the DNA. The sample consists of 300,000 or so clones, over 80% of them appearing once. V is TRBV7-3 and J is TRBJ1-1, with D uncertain. This receptor was taken from a woman aged 45-59 years with active or convalescent COVID-19. Sequencing was performed on peripheral blood. The CDR3 DNA sequence: TGTGCCAGCAGCTTTGAGGGAAACACTGAAGCTTTCTTT. This encodes CASSFEGNTEAFF.